In its sample, the clone carrying this T cell receptor beta chain was seen once. The antigen is unknown. This sample was taken from a study of cytomegalovirus exposure and HLA in healthy donors. Using immunoSEQ multiplex PCR, the repertoire was profiled, and TCRdb retains in-frame clones only, with some absent. In the table there are some 270,000 clones, around 85% of which are singletons. Germline-derived CDR1 and CDR2 are MNHEY and SVGAGI. The CDR3 sequence is 15 residues long. Trimming removed 6 bases at V and 6 bases at J, with 20 bases between. Whole-study findings and limits: The study designated 150 to 200 TCR beta chains cytomegalovirus-associated. There were some public TCRs occurring in many donors, but most TCR sequences were rare. The tendency of first-cohort TCR clusters to co-occur in the 95 to 150 validation repertoires was the finding of a later analysis.

The sample was PBMCs. This TCR derives from a woman younger than 30 in good health and CMV-seronegative. This rearrangement joins TRBV6-5 to TRBJ1-2; D is perhaps TRBD1 (5 bases). CDR3 sequence: CASSTGEIRRHGYTF. Here the CDR3 DNA reads TGTGCCAGCAGCACGGGGGAAATCCGACGACATGGCTACACCTTC.